The T cell receptor (beta chain) under discussion was sequenced for a study of regulatory T cells in long-lasting Graves disease. Noted time point: newly diagnosed GD, antithyroid drugs for less than 3 months. Scientists built the TCR library using RNA that was extracted from PBMCs. Libraries of TCR beta came from iRepertoire HTBI primers plus Arm-PCR of CDR3 regions. One entry per CDR3 protein, called by TCRdb with MiXCR from the multiplex PCR reads. The sample contains roughly 500,000 distinct CDR3 sequences, 13% of which appear only once. The CDR3 runs 16 residues. Unmatched junction bases numbered 6, after V lost 5 bases and J lost 3 bases. The data also belong to a second study, concerning T cells in Graves' hyperthyroidism and ophthalmopathy.

The V and J genes are TRBV12-3 or TRBV12-4 and TRBJ2-7; 14 bases agree with TRBD2. Sample: peripheral blood mononuclear cells (PBMCs), taken at new diagnosis, from a patient treated with antithyroid drugs. This sequence was found in a man aged 30-40 years with Graves disease. Written as DNA, the CDR3 is TGTGCCAGCAGTCCAATGGGACTAGCGGGAGTCTACGAGCAGTACTTC. Protein: CASSPMGLAGVYEQYF.